The rows below give T cell receptor beta chains drawn from one sample of a study of T-cell reconstitution after alpha-beta-depleted transplantation in children. Each CDR3 protein gets one entry after TCRdb re-called the PCR reads with MiXCR. Among 440,000 or so distinct CDR3 sequences, approximately 41% were seen once, and the ten largest hold under 35%. The sample here was PBMCs, taken before TCRalphabeta/CD19-depleted stem cell transplant. The receptor source for this set is a girl aged 2-10 years with aplastic anemia, due to receive a stem cell transplant. Both conserved end residues are part of each CDR3. The D gene is left open where the match is weak. Clone size is not always given. Where it is, it says once, few, many or a class for expanded clones.

J gene,clone size,D gene,V gene,CDR3 protein,CDR3 DNA
TRBJ1-2,-,-,TRBV6-5,CASSYSPAQGMGSGYTF,TGTGCCAGCAGTTACAGCCCGGCCCAGGGAATGGGGAGTGGCTACACCTTC
TRBJ2-3,-,TRBD2,TRBV7-9,CASSVGEREGLGDTQYF,TGTGCCAGCAGCGTCGGGGAGCGGGAGGGCCTGGGAGATACGCAGTATTTT
TRBJ2-7,-,-,TRBV29-1,CSVEAGTGGRDEQYF,TGCAGCGTTGAAGCCGGGACGGGCGGCAGGGACGAGCAGTACTTC
TRBJ2-1,-,TRBD1,TRBV20-1,CSASKPGQGADEQFF,TGCAGTGCTAGTAAACCGGGACAGGGGGCCGATGAGCAGTTCTTC
TRBJ2-1,-,-,TRBV25-1,CASSATNNEQFF,TGTGCCAGCAGTGCGACGAACAATGAGCAGTTCTTC
TRBJ2-1,-,-,TRBV5-1,CASNGGQSSYNEQFF,TGCGCCAGCAACGGGGGGCAAAGCTCCTACAATGAGCAGTTCTTC
TRBJ2-3,many,TRBD2,TRBV5-1,CASSLLAGDEDTQYF,TGCGCCAGCAGCTTGCTAGCGGGAGATGAAGATACGCAGTATTTT
TRBJ1-1,-,-,TRBV5-1,CASSLVLRGRTEAFF,TGCGCCAGCAGCCTGGTGCTCAGGGGCCGGACTGAAGCTTTCTTT
TRBJ2-1,few,TRBD2,TRBV6-1,CASSDHGLAANNEQFF,TGTGCCAGCAGTGACCACGGACTAGCGGCGAACAATGAGCAGTTCTTC
TRBJ2-6,-,-,TRBV7-6,CASSSRAKGTHSGANVLTF,TGTGCCAGCAGCTCACGGGCAAAAGGGACCCACTCTGGGGCCAACGTCCTGACTTTC
TRBJ2-3,-,-,TRBV29-1,CSVVEYTDTQYF,TGCAGCGTTGTAGAATACACAGATACGCAGTATTTT
TRBJ2-3,-,-,TRBV19,CASKSDTQYF,TGTGCCAGTAAGAGCGATACGCAGTATTTT
TRBJ2-7,-,TRBD2,TRBV15,CATSRGGRQPYEQYF,TGTGCCACCAGCAGGGGCGGGAGGCAACCCTACGAGCAGTACTTC
TRBJ1-3,many,-,TRBV12-3/TRBV12-4,CATSRWTVTGNTIYF,TGTGCCACCTCTCGATGGACAGTAACTGGAAACACCATATATTTT
TRBJ2-5,few,-,TRBV20-1,CSASGVQETQYF,TGCAGTGCTAGCGGGGTCCAAGAGACCCAGTACTTC
TRBJ2-1,-,-,TRBV20-1,CSARDSRVGGESYNEQFF,TGCAGTGCTAGAGACTCCCGGGTCGGGGGAGAATCCTACAATGAGCAGTTCTTC
TRBJ2-5,few,-,TRBV28,CASSLTGARGETQYF,TGTGCCAGCAGTTTAACGGGAGCGAGGGGAGAGACCCAGTACTTC
TRBJ2-3,-,-,TRBV5-1,CASSLDASVGTDTQYF,TGCGCCAGCAGCTTGGACGCTAGCGTTGGCACAGATACGCAGTATTTT
TRBJ1-1,few,-,TRBV28,CASSSYRVTEAFF,TGTGCCAGCAGTTCCTACAGGGTAACTGAAGCTTTCTTT
TRBJ2-1,few,-,TRBV7-3,CASSLFALARGGEQFF,TGTGCCAGCAGCTTATTCGCGCTAGCGAGAGGGGGGGAGCAGTTCTTC
TRBJ1-6,many,-,TRBV27,CASSFWGGGSPLHF,TGTGCCAGCAGTTTTTGGGGAGGAGGTTCACCCCTCCACTTT
TRBJ2-7,few,TRBD1,TRBV18,CASSPGTGFPEQYF,TGTGCCAGCTCACCAGGGACAGGGTTCCCCGAGCAGTACTTC
TRBJ2-3,-,-,TRBV2,CASRNLTTTAGADTQYF,TGTGCCAGCAGAAATCTTACAACGACAGCAGGGGCAGATACGCAGTATTTT
TRBJ1-1,-,TRBD1,TRBV6-1,CASRPQGDTEAFF,TGTGCCAGCAGACCCCAGGGGGACACTGAAGCTTTCTTT
TRBJ2-7,-,-,TRBV11-2,CASSYLGGSYEQYF,TGTGCCAGCAGCTACTTAGGGGGATCCTACGAGCAGTACTTC
TRBJ1-2,few,-,TRBV2,CARSQGNYGYTF,TGTGCCCGATCCCAGGGTAACTATGGCTACACCTTC